The clone carrying this T cell receptor beta chain came up a few times. TCRdb's table, derived via immunoSEQ multiplex PCR, lists solely in-frame clones and lacks some. The sample includes 70,000 to 100,000 clones, around nine tenths of them seen just once. The data were obtained in a study of identifying expanded T cells in peripheral blood. With 3 bases clipped from V and 0 bases from J, the junction kept 0 bases outside the gene matches. Germline V gene lookup returns CDR1 SQVTM and CDR2 ANQGSEA. The CDR3 extends over 15 amino acids. The chain couples TRBV29-1 to TRBJ2-6, with TRBD1 matching over 9 bases. The sequence derives from a person between 18 and 75 years old in good health. Source material: blood. CDR3 bases: TGCAGCGTTGAGACAGGGGGCTCTGGGGCCAACGTCCTGACTTTC. As protein: CSVETGGSGANVLTF.